In this sample, the clone carrying this T cell receptor beta chain turned up many times. Antigen: not known. The data stem from a study of blood T cells in healthy people across ages. With 0 bases removed from V and 1 base from J, the gap between germline ends came to 3 bases. This CDR3 has 12 residues. In germline, CDR1 is DFQATT, CDR2 SNEGSKA (reference sequence). Notes on the study in general: Per million T cells, TCR beta diversity dropped about linearly as age rose. Long-lived donors had more naive CD4+ cells and higher diversity than aged donors. Estimates of diversity drawn from one million T cells were considered underestimates.

Then a second PCR, running about 6 to 11 cycles, was carried out with a sample-barcoded 5' primer and a J-beta primer mix. A tag from a template-switch adaptor with 12 random nucleotides marked each cDNA molecule. TCRdb analysed the 5' RACE reads with MiXCR anew, one entry per CDR3 protein. The data hold more than 1.4 million distinct CDR3 sequences, with roughly 40% observed a single time. The rearrangement joins TRBV20-1 to TRBJ1-1; D gene ambiguous. The receptor was isolated from a woman aged 18-29 years in good health. The sample comprised blood. CDR3 nucleotides: TGCAGTGCTAGAGAGGGGAACACTGAAGCTTTCTTT. This encodes CSAREGNTEAFF.